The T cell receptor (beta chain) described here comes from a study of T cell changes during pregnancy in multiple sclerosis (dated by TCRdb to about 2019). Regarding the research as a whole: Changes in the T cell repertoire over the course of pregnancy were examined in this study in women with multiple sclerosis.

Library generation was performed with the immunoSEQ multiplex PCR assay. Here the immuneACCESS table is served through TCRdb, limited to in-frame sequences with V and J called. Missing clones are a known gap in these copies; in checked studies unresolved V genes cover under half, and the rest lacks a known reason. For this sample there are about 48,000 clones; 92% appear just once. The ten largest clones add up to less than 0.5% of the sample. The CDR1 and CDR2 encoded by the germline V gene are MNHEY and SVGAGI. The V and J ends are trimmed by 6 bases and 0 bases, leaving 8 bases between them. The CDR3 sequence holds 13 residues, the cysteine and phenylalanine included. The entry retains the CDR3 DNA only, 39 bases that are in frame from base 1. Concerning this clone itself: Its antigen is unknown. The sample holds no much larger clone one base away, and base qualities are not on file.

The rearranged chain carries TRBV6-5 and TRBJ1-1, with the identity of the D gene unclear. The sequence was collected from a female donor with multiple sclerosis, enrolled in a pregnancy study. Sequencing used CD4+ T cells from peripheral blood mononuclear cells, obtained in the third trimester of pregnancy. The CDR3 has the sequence CASSSTLNTEAFF. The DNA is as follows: TGTGCCAGCAGCTCGACACTGAACACTGAAGCTTTCTTT.